This T cell receptor (beta chain) was sequenced for a study of cytomegalovirus exposure and HLA in healthy donors. The PCR had 60 Vbeta and 13 Jbeta primers. Assay used: immunoSEQ multiplex PCR; TCRdb lists only in-frame clones, some missing. The sample consists of over 80,000 clones, around 73% of them appearing once. To note about this clone: What it recognizes is unknown.

The CDR3 consists of 14 residues. The germline V gene has CDR1 LGHNA and CDR2 YNFKEQ. V lost 4 bases, J lost 0 bases, and 9 bases lay in between. Study outcomes and limitations: The later analysis indicated that the majority of CMV-associated TCR beta chains appeared HLA-restricted. Solely CMV serostatus was available to characterize immune exposure. Association of 15,000 to 20,000 TCR beta sequences with HLA alleles was found at 0.05 false discovery rate in a later analysis. It was in a later analysis that TCR association rates were seen to vary by HLA locus, highest for DRB1 and lowest for HLA-C.

The material sequenced was PBMCs. The rearrangement links TRBV4-2 to TRBJ1-2; D gene uncertain. The sequence was collected from a middle-aged man in good health and CMV-seronegative. The CDR3 DNA reads as TGTGCCAGCAGCCCGAGAGGAACTAACTATGGCTACACCTTC. This encodes CASSPRGTNYGYTF.